The following is a TCR beta chain sequence with its context. Germline lookup yields CDR1 SGHRS and CDR2 YFSETQ. The CDR3 covers 17 residues. V lost 5 bases and J 0 bases, leaving 15 bases between the germline ends. Authors' methods: Estimated nucleated cell counts came from reference gene primer amplification. Generated by immunoSEQ multiplex PCR, the TCRdb table keeps only in-frame clones and is missing some. V, J and clone size are taken as reported in that table, and D and trimming were inferred from the DNA itself. The sample records around 480,000 clones, roughly 88% being singletons. Seattle researchers signed up patients amid active infection and tracked them longitudinally. The data were obtained in a study of blood T cell repertoires in COVID-19. Study background: Samples representing acute and convalescent COVID-19 were sourced from the United States, Italy and Spain. From T cells, B-cell-depleted T cells, or PBMCs came the material, which was cDNA or gDNA.

Input material: peripheral blood. V usage is TRBV5-1 and J usage is TRBJ1-6; D is perhaps TRBD1 (5 bases). The sequence derives from a woman between 50 and 59 years old with COVID-19, enrolled during active disease. This chain's CDR3 is CASRERGSSSYNSPLHF. CDR3 in DNA: TGCGCCAGCAGGGAACGGGGGAGCAGCTCCTATAATTCACCCCTCCACTTT.